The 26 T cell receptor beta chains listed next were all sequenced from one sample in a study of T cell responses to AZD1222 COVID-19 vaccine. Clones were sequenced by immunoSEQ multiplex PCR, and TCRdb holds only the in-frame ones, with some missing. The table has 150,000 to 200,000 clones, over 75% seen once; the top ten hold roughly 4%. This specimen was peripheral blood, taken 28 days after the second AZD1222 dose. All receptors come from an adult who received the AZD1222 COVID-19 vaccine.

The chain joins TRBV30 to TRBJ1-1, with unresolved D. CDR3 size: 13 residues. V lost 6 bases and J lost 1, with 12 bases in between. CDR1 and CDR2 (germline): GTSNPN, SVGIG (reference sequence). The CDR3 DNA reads TGTGCCTGTGTTGATACCGCGAACACTGAAGCTTTCTTT. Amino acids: CACVDTANTEAFF.

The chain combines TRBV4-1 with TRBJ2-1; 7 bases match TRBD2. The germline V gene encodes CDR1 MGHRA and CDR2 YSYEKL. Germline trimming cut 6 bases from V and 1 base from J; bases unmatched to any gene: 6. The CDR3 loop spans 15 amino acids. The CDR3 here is CASRGPAGSYNEQFF. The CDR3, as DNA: TGCGCCAGCAGGGGGCCAGCGGGGTCCTACAATGAGCAGTTCTTC.

CDR3 nucleotides: TGTGCCAGCAGCTCTGACGCAGGGCGGCGGGAGACCCAGTACTTC. Protein sequence: CASSSDAGRRETQYF. The rearrangement uses TRBV6-5 and TRBJ2-5; D may be TRBD1 (5 bases). The CDR3 has 15 amino acids. The germline V and J ends were trimmed by 6 bases and 5 bases, with 19 bases remaining between them. Germline values: CDR1 MNHEY, CDR2 SVGAGI.

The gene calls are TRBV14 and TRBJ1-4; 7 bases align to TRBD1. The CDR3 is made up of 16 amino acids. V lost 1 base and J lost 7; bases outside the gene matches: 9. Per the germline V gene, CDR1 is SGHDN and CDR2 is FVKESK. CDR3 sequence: CASSQGDRAWGEKLFF. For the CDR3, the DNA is TGTGCCAGCAGCCAAGGTGACAGGGCCTGGGGTGAAAAACTGTTTTTT.

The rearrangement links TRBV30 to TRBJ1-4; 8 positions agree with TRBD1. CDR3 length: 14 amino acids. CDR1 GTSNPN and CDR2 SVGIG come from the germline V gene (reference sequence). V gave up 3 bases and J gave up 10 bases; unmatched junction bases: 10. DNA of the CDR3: TGTGCCTGGAGAGAACAGGGGGGGCAAGGAAAACTGTTTTTT. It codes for CAWREQGGQGKLFF.

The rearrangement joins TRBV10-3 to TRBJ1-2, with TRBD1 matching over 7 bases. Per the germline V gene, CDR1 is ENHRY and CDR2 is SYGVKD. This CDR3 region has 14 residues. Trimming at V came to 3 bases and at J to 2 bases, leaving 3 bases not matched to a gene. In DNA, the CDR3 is TGTGCCATCAGTGACCCGGGACAGAACTATGGCTACACCTTC. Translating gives CAISDPGQNYGYTF.

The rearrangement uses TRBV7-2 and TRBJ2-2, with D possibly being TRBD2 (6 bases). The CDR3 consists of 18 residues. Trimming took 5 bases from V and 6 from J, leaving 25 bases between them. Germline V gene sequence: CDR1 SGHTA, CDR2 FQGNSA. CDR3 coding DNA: TGTGCCAGCAGCCCCGGGAAGGCTAGCCCGGGGGTCCCCGGGGAGCTGTTTTTT. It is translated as CASSPGKASPGVPGELFF.

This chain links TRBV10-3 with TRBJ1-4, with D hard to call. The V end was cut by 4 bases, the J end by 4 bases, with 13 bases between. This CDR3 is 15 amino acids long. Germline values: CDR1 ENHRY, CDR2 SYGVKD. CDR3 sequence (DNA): TGTGCCATCAGTGGGAGCGGGCCCTTTAATGAAAAACTGTTTTTT. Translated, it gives CAISGSGPFNEKLFF.

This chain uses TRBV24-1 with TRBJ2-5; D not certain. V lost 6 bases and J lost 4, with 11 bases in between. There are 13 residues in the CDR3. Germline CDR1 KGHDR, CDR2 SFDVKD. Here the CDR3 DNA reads TGTGCCACCAGTCAACCAGGCACAGAGACCCAGTACTTC. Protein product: CATSQPGTETQYF.

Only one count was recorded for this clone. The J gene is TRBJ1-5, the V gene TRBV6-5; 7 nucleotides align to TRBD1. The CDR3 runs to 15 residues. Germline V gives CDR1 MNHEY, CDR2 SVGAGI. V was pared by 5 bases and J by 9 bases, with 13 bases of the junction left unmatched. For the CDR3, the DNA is TGTGCCAGCAGTCCAATCCAGGGGGGGACGGGGCCCCAGCATTTT. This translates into CASSPIQGGTGPQHF.

CDR3 amino acids: CASSVGGNYGYTF. As DNA, the CDR3 is TGTGCCAGCAGCGTTGGGGGCAACTATGGCTACACCTTC. The gene calls are TRBV9 and TRBJ1-2; possibly TRBD1 for D (6 bases). This CDR3 comprises 13 residues. The ends were cut back, 2 bases at V and 2 bases at J, with 7 bases in the middle. Looked up from germline, CDR1 is SGDLS and CDR2 is YYNGEE.

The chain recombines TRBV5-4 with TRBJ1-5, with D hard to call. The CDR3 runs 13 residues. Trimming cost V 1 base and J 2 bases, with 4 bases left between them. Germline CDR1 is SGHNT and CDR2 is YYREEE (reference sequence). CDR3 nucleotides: TGTGCCAGCAGCTTGTGGGGCAATCAGCCCCAGCATTTT. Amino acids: CASSLWGNQPQHF.

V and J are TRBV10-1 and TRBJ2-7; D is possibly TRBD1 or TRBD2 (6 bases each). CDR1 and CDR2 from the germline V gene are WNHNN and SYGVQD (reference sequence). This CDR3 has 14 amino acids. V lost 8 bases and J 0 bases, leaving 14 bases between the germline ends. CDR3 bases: TGCGCCAGCGGACCCAGGGGACTCTCCTACGAGCAGTACTTC. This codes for CASGPRGLSYEQYF.

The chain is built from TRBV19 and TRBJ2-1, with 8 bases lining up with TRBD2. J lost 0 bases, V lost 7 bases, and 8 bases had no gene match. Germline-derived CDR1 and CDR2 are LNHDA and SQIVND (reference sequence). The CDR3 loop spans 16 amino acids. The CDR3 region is CASISSGDSSYNEQFF. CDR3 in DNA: TGTGCCAGTATAAGTAGCGGGGACTCCTCCTACAATGAGCAGTTCTTC.

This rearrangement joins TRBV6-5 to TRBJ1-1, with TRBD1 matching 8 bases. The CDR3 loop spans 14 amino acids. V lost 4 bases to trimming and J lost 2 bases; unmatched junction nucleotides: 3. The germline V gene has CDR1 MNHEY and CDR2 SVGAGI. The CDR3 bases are TGTGCCAGCAGTTCAGGACAGGGTAACACTGAAGCTTTCTTT. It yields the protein CASSSGQGNTEAFF.

CDR3 in DNA: TGTGCCAGCAGTTTTTCGGGGAAATGGCACGACAATCAGCCCCAGCATTTT. This sequence encodes CASSFSGKWHDNQPQHF. This chain links TRBV27 with TRBJ1-5; D unresolved. The V end lost 3 bases, the J end lost 3 bases, and 18 bases lay between the germline ends. The CDR3 has 17 residues. The germline V gene encodes CDR1 MNHEY and CDR2 SMNVEV (reference sequence).

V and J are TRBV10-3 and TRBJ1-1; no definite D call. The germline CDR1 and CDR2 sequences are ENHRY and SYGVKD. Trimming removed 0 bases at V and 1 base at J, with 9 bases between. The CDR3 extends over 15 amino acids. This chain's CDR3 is CAISESVLGNTEAFF. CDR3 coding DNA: TGTGCCATCAGTGAGTCGGTCCTAGGGAACACTGAAGCTTTCTTT.

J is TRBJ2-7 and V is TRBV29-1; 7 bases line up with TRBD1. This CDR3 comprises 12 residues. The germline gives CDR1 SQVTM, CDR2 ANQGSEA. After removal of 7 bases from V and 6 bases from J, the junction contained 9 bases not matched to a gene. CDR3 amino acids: CSAKQGRGEQYF. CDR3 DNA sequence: TGCAGCGCGAAACAGGGGAGAGGCGAGCAGTACTTC.

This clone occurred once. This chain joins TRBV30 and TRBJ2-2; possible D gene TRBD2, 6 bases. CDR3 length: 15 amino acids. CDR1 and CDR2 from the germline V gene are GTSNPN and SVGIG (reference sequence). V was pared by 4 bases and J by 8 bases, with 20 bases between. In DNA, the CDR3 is TGTGCCTGGATGGGAGCGGGCCGAACCTTAGGGGAGCTGTTTTTT. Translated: CAWMGAGRTLGELFF.

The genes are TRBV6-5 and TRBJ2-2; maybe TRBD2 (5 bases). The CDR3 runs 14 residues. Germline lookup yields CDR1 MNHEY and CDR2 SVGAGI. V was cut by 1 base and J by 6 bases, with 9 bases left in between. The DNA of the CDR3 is TGTGCCAGCAGTTACTTAGCGTTCCCCGGGGAGCTGTTTTTT. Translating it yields CASSYLAFPGELFF.

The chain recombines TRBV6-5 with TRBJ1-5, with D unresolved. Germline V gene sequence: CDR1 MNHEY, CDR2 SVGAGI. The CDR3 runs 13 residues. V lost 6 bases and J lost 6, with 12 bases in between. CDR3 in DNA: TGTGCCAGCAGACGTCACTCGGGTCAGCCCCAGCATTTT. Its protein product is CASRRHSGQPQHF.

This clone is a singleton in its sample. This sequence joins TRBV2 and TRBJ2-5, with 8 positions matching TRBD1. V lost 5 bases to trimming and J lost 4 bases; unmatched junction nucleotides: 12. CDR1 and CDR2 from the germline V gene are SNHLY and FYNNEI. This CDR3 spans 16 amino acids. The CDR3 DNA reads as TGTGCCAGCAGTAATGGGGCCAGGGGGCGGATAGAGACCCAGTACTTC. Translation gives CASSNGARGRIETQYF.

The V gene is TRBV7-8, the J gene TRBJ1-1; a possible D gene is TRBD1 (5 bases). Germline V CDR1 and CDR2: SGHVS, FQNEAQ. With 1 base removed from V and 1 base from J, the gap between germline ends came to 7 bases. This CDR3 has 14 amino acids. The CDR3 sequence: CASSLVGPNTEAFF. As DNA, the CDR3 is TGTGCCAGCAGCTTAGTGGGACCGAACACTGAAGCTTTCTTT.

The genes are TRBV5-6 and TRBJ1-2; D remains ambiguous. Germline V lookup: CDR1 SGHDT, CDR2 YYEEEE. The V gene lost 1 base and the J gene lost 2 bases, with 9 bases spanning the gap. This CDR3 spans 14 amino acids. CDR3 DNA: TGTGCCAGCAGCTTGTATCCGGGAAACTATGGCTACACCTTC. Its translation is CASSLYPGNYGYTF.

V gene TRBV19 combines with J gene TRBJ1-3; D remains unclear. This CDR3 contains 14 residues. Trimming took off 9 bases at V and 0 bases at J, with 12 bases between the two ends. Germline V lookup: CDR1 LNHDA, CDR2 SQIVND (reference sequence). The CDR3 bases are TGTGCCAGCTATCAGAGCAGCTCTGGAAACACCATATATTTT. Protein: CASYQSSSGNTIYF.

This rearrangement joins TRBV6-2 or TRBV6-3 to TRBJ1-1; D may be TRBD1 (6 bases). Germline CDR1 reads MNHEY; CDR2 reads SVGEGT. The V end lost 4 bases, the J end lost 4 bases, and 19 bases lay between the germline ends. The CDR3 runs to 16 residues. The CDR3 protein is CASSSRRQGGSTEAFF. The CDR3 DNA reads TGTGCCAGCAGTTCCAGACGTCAAGGGGGAAGCACTGAAGCTTTCTTT.